This TCR beta chain originates from a study of Ad26.COV2.S vaccination and SARS-CoV-2 variants. Study overall: Participants got Ad26.COV2.S intramuscularly, once or twice 56 days apart. General study results and limits: Recipients of vaccine and of placebo showed similar breadth of their non-spike TCR repertoires.

Sequencing was performed with immunoSEQ multiplex PCR; in TCRdb, only in-frame clones are kept and a portion is missing. The profile shows about 350,000 clones, approximately 86% of them singletons. With respect to this clone: The antigen is unknown.

Treatment noted: 15 to 20 received Ad26.COV2.S at low or high dose, single or two shots; 5 received placebo; per-sample allocation not given. Sampling happened 63 days after the first vaccine or placebo injection. Material: peripheral blood, obtained in a trial of Ad26.COV2.S vaccine versus placebo. The TCR sequence derives from a person between 18 and 65 years old who received the Ad26.COV2.S COVID-19 vaccine or a placebo.

The CDR3 is CASSIGPNEKLFF. The CDR3 nucleotides are TGTGCCAGCAGCATAGGACCCAATGAAAAACTGTTTTTT. The rearrangement joins TRBV7-2 to TRBJ1-4; D remains unclear. The CDR3 runs 13 residues. Deletions cut 5 bases from V and 5 bases from J, with 9 bases between. Per the germline V gene, CDR1 is SGHTA and CDR2 is FQGNSA. The variable domain in full, completed from reference TRBV7-2 and TRBJ1-4, reads GAGVSQSPSNKVTEKGKDVELRCDPISGHTALYWYRQSLGQGLEFLIYFQGNSAPDKSGLPSDRFSAERTGGSVSTLTIQRTQQEDSAVYLCASSIGPNEKLFFGSGTQLSVL.